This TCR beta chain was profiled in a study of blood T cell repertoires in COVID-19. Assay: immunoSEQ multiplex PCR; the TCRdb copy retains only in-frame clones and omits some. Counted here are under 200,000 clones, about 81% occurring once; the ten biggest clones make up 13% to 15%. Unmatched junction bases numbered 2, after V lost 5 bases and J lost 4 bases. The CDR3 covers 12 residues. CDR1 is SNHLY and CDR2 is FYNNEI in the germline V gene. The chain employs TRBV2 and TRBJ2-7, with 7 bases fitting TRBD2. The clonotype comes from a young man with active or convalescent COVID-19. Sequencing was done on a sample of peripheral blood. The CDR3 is CASSPAGYEQYF. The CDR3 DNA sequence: TGTGCCAGCAGTCCAGCGGGGTACGAGCAGTACTTC.